This is a list of T cell receptor beta chains from one sample in a study of response to subunit inactivated influenza vaccine. TCRdb re-derived calls from the RT-PCR reads in MiXCR, one entry per CDR3 protein. The sample yields about 620,000 distinct CDR3 sequences, roughly 12% seen once. This sample also belongs to another study, concerning T cells expressing NK-cell markers.

Sequenced here: PBMCs from blood, sampled on the day of vaccination. These receptors were collected from a man aged 45-60 years who received an inactivated influenza vaccine. The CDR3 runs from the conserved cysteine through the conserved F or W. A D gene is named only where the DNA matches it firmly. Some rows mark clone size as missing; the rest say once, few, many or name a class of expanded clone.

D gene	clone size	V gene	J gene	CDR3 DNA	CDR3 protein
TRBD1	many	TRBV6-1	TRBJ1-3	TGTGCCAGCAGGGGGACAGTTAGCTCTGGAAACACCATATATTTT	CASRGTVSSGNTIYF
.	many	TRBV5-6	TRBJ2-3	TGTGCCAGCAGCTTCTACTCTGGAACAGATACGCAGTATTTT	CASSFYSGTDTQYF
TRBD1	few	TRBV28	TRBJ2-2	TGTGCCAGCAGTCCGACAGGGGGGATCACCGGGGAGCTGTTTTTT	CASSPTGGITGELFF
TRBD2	once	TRBV3-1	TRBJ2-1	TGTGCCAGCAGCCAAGATTATCCACTAGCGGATTCCTACAATGAGCAGTTCTTC	CASSQDYPLADSYNEQFF
TRBD1	few	TRBV3-1	TRBJ1-5	TGTGCCAGCAGCCAGACAGGGGGCGCGAATCAGCCCCAGCATTTT	CASSQTGGANQPQHF
.	few	TRBV6-4	TRBJ2-4	TGTGCCAGCAGTCCGGGACAGGGACGAGCGGGAGGGATCCTAGCCAAAAACATTCAGTACTTC	CASSPGQGRAGGILAKNIQYF
TRBD1	.	TRBV6-1	TRBJ2-2	TGTGCCAGCAAGGGGGCTAGAAACACCGGGGAGCTGTTTTTT	CASKGARNTGELFF
.	many	TRBV20-1	TRBJ1-1	TGCAGTGCTAGCGGGGGGGTGAACACTGAAGCTTTCTTT	CSASGGVNTEAFF
.	few	TRBV7-2	TRBJ1-1	TGTGCCAGCAGCTTAGTGGGGAATCTGAACACTGAAGCTTTCTTT	CASSLVGNLNTEAFF
.	.	TRBV11-3	TRBJ2-1	TGTGCCAGCAGCTTAGGAACAGGGCGAGGCAATGAGCAGTTCTTC	CASSLGTGRGNEQFF
.	few	TRBV5-6	TRBJ1-1	TGTGCCAGCAGCTACTTCGAGCGGGGCGGCACTGAAGCTTTCTTT	CASSYFERGGTEAFF
TRBD1	.	TRBV4-1	TRBJ2-5	TGCGCCAGCAGGGACAGGGGAGGAGAGACCCAGTACTTC	CASRDRGGETQYF
TRBD2	few	TRBV4-2	TRBJ2-1	TGTGCCAGCAGCCATTACGGGGGAGCGGGGGGCCCAGGGGAGCAGTTCTTC	CASSHYGGAGGPGEQFF
.	few	TRBV4-1	TRBJ1-3	TGCGCCAGCAGCCAAGAGAGGGGGACCCGGAACACCATATATTTT	CASSQERGTRNTIYF
TRBD2	.	TRBV7-2	TRBJ2-7	TGTGCCAGCAGCTTCACTAGCGGGTCTACCTACGAGCAGTACTTC	CASSFTSGSTYEQYF
.	.	TRBV28	TRBJ2-4	TGTGCCAGCAGTGTAACCAGGATACTAGCCAAAAACATTCAGTACTTC	CASSVTRILAKNIQYF
TRBD1	many	TRBV10-3	TRBJ1-4	TGTGCCATCAGTGAGTCGGGGACAGAGCCGAATGGAAAACTGTTTTTT	CAISESGTEPNGKLFF
.	few	TRBV3-1	TRBJ2-7	TGTGCCAGCAGCCAAGATACCTCAGATTCCTACGAGCAGTACTTC	CASSQDTSDSYEQYF
TRBD2	.	TRBV10-3	TRBJ2-3	TGTGCCATCAGTTCAAACCGGGAGGCGGGAACAGATACGCAGTATTTT	CAISSNREAGTDTQYF
.	many	TRBV6-7	TRBJ2-3	TGTGCCAGCAGTTACTCGATCTGGCGGAGACGCACAGATACGCAGTATTTT	CASSYSIWRRRTDTQYF
TRBD1	.	TRBV12-3/TRBV12-4	TRBJ1-3	TGTGCCAGCAGTCCACGACAGGGGCCGCCCGGAAACACCATATATTTT	CASSPRQGPPGNTIYF
.	few	TRBV20-1	TRBJ1-2	TGCAGTGCATCACAGCTAGTCGGGCGGGGCTACACCTTC	CSASQLVGRGYTF
TRBD2	.	TRBV29-1	TRBJ2-4	TGCAGCGTAGAGGGACTAGCGGGGGGGGATCCCAAAAACATTCAGTACTTC	CSVEGLAGGDPKNIQYF
.	.	TRBV7-9	TRBJ2-1	TGTGCCAGCAGCCGTCCGGCTAGCCATGAGCAGTTCTTC	CASSRPASHEQFF
.	.	TRBV28	TRBJ1-2	TGTGCCAGCAGTTTAGCGGGCCAGTTCGATGGCTACACCTTC	CASSLAGQFDGYTF
TRBD1	.	TRBV2	TRBJ2-1	TGTGCCAGCAAGGACAGGGTTGCTAATGAGCAGTTCTTC	CASKDRVANEQFF
.	few	TRBV20-1	TRBJ2-1	TGCAGTGGGACCGACAGCTTCAACTACAATGAGCAGTTCTTC	CSGTDSFNYNEQFF
.	many	TRBV9	TRBJ2-5	TGTGCCAGCAGCTCAGAATGGACACTTCAAGAGACCCAGTACTTC	CASSSEWTLQETQYF
TRBD1	.	TRBV6-5	TRBJ2-5	TGTGCCAGCAGTTCCCAGGGGGCGAGTGAGACCCAGTACTTC	CASSSQGASETQYF
.	.	TRBV7-2	TRBJ2-7	TGTGCCAGCAGCTGGGGACAATCCTACGAGCAGTACTTC	CASSWGQSYEQYF
.	many	TRBV10-3	TRBJ2-5	TGTGCCATCAGTGACACAGGCGAGACCCAGTACTTC	CAISDTGETQYF
.	.	TRBV12-3/TRBV12-4	TRBJ1-5	TGTGCCAGCAGTGGGGGGAAATTGGGTCGGTATAGCAATCAGCCCCAGCATTTT	CASSGGKLGRYSNQPQHF
TRBD2	many	TRBV28	TRBJ2-4	TGTGCCAGCAGCCGTCCGGGAGGTGTAGCCAAAAACATTCAGTACTTC	CASSRPGGVAKNIQYF
.	few	TRBV3-1	TRBJ2-2	TGTGCCAGCAGCCAAGGGGGGCAGCTGTTTTTT	CASSQGGQLFF
.	.	TRBV29-1	TRBJ2-1	TGCAGCGTAATTGGACTCTCCAGCAACGATGAGCAGTTCTTC	CSVIGLSSNDEQFF
.	few	TRBV25-1	TRBJ2-7	TGTGCCAGCAGGGCGGCAGGGTCCTACGAGCAGTACTTC	CASRAAGSYEQYF
TRBD2	many	TRBV5-4	TRBJ2-1	TGTGCCAGCAGCCCGAGGACTAGCGTCGAGCAGTTCTTC	CASSPRTSVEQFF
TRBD2	.	TRBV29-1	TRBJ2-2	TGCAGCGTTCGACTAGCGGGAGGGTCGACCGGGGAGCTGTTTTTT	CSVRLAGGSTGELFF
.	many	TRBV7-2	TRBJ2-2	TGTGCCAGCAGTTTAGTGTCTCTCAACACCGGGGAGCTGTTTTTT	CASSLVSLNTGELFF
.	many	TRBV11-1	TRBJ2-7	TGTGCCAGCAGCCCAGAGACAGGTCTATACTACGAGCAGTACTTC	CASSPETGLYYEQYF
TRBD2	.	TRBV6-1	TRBJ2-2	TGTGCCAGCAGACGCGGACTAGCGGCCGGGGAGCTGTTTTTT	CASRRGLAAGELFF
.	.	TRBV27	TRBJ1-2	TGTGCCAGCAGTCACCAACCGGGACAAGTACTAACTTATGGCTACACCTTC	CASSHQPGQVLTYGYTF
TRBD2	.	TRBV11-2	TRBJ2-2	TGTGCCAGCAGCTTCGTAGCGGGAGCACGGGGGGAGCTGTTTTTT	CASSFVAGARGELFF
.	.	TRBV28	TRBJ2-7	TGTGCCAGCAGTGTGTCCTACTCATTCTACGAGCAGTACTTC	CASSVSYSFYEQYF
.	few	TRBV28	TRBJ2-3	TGTGCCAGCAGTTCGGGGAAGGGGTTCGCCACAGATACGCAGTATTTT	CASSSGKGFATDTQYF
.	few	TRBV5-5	TRBJ1-1	TGTGCCAGCAGCTTGGTACAGATAAACACTGAAGCTTTCTTT	CASSLVQINTEAFF
.	.	TRBV5-1	TRBJ2-3	TGCGCCAGCAGCATCACCCCCGGACTGGCTTCGCAGTATTTT	CASSITPGLASQYF
TRBD2	few	TRBV5-6	TRBJ2-5	TGTGCCAGCAGCGGGGATAGCGGGAGGGCAAAGACCCAGTACTTC	CASSGDSGRAKTQYF
.	.	TRBV6-5	TRBJ1-6	TGTGCCAGCAGTTTCTCTTGGACGGTGGGGGATTCACCCCTCCACTTT	CASSFSWTVGDSPLHF
.	few	TRBV18	TRBJ2-1	TGTGCCAGCTCACCGGTCCAGCATGAGCAGTTCTTC	CASSPVQHEQFF
.	few	TRBV27	TRBJ2-2	TGTGCCAGCAGTTTAAACAGACTTAACACCGGGGAGCTGTTTTTT	CASSLNRLNTGELFF
TRBD2	many	TRBV3-1	TRBJ2-7	TGTGCCAGCAGCCCCTCCAGCGGGGGGGCGTCCTACGAGCAGTACTTC	CASSPSSGGASYEQYF
.	few	TRBV12-3/TRBV12-4	TRBJ2-4	TGTGCCAGCAGCAAGGACACCAAAAACATTCAGTACTTC	CASSKDTKNIQYF